The 19 T cell receptor beta chains below come from one sample, sequenced in a study of glioma-infiltrating T cells. Amplification of TCR alpha and beta CDR3 regions from RNA used iRepertoire nested multiplex PCR. In TCRdb, the multiplex PCR reads were re-called with MiXCR into one record per CDR3 protein. The sample lists about 12,000 distinct CDR3 sequences, approximately 26% occurring once. Sequencing was performed on glioma tissue, nonneoplastic brain tissue, or PBMCs (not recorded which). The receptors shown here come from a human donor with low-grade glioma or glioblastoma, undergoing nonglioma brain surgery, or in good health (not recorded which).

V and J are TRBV7-9 and TRBJ2-7, with TRBD1 as a possible D gene (6 bases). V lost 5 bases and J lost 2, with 25 bases in between. This CDR3 is 18 amino acids long. CDR1 and CDR2 from the germline V gene are SEHNR and FQNEAQ (reference sequence). The CDR3 sequence is CASSQTSPDNRAPYEQYF. CDR3 sequence (DNA): TGTGCCAGCAGCCAAACGTCCCCCGACAACAGGGCCCCCTACGAGCAGTACTTC.

The gene calls are TRBV5-6 and TRBJ1-2; D is unclear. The CDR3 length is 13 residues. The germline CDR1 and CDR2 sequences are SGHDT and YYEEEE. Trimming took 6 bases from V and 6 from J, leaving 15 bases between them. The CDR3 sequence: CASILMNEDGYTF. The CDR3 DNA reads TGTGCCAGCATACTAATGAATGAGGATGGCTACACCTTC.

The chain employs TRBV19 and TRBJ2-7; D might be TRBD2 (6 bases). Trimming took off 7 bases at V and 0 bases at J, with 10 bases between the two ends. The germline CDR1 and CDR2 sequences are LNHDA and SQIVND (reference sequence). The CDR3 runs to 13 residues. CDR3: CASTAEGSYEQYF. CDR3 sequence (DNA): TGTGCCAGTACCGCGGAGGGCTCCTACGAGCAGTACTTC.

The genes are TRBV7-6 and TRBJ2-5; D not resolved. The CDR3 length is 15 residues. Trimming pared 2 bases from V and 2 bases from J, leaving 12 bases between. Germline V lookup: CDR1 SGHVS, CDR2 FNYEAQ. The DNA of the CDR3 is TGTGCCAGCAGCTTATCCCCACTGGGGCAAGAGACCCAGTACTTC. Translating gives CASSLSPLGQETQYF. The full variable domain, its missing parts supplied by reference TRBV7-6 and TRBJ2-5, is GAGVSQSPRYKVTKRGQDVALRCDPISGHVSLYWYRQALGQGPEFLTYFNYEAQQDKSGLPNDRFSAERPEGSISTLTIQRTEQRDSAMYRCASSLSPLGQETQYFGPGTRLLVL.

The chain couples TRBV12-3 or TRBV12-4 to TRBJ2-6; D is undetermined. This CDR3 comprises 15 residues. The ends were cut back, 7 bases at V and 2 bases at J, with 12 bases in the middle. This CDR3 is CASTMNSAGANVLTF. Here the CDR3 DNA reads TGTGCCAGCACCATGAACTCCGCTGGGGCCAACGTCCTGACTTTC.

The gene calls are TRBV7-9 and TRBJ2-3; D is possibly TRBD2 (6 bases). Germline lookup yields CDR1 SEHNR and CDR2 FQNEAQ (reference sequence). Trimming stripped 4 bases from V and 6 bases from J, with 14 bases between. This CDR3 spans 14 amino acids. CDR3 nucleotide sequence: TGTGCCAGCAGCTGGGCGGGATTGGGGGATACGCAGTATTTT. This sequence encodes CASSWAGLGDTQYF.

This clonotype was observed many times. This chain joins TRBV24-1 and TRBJ2-5; perhaps D is TRBD1 or TRBD2 (7 bases each). Trimming removed 9 bases at V and 2 bases at J, with 18 bases between. The CDR3 runs 15 residues. Germline values: CDR1 KGHDR, CDR2 SFDVKD. The CDR3 is CATAQGGILQETQYF. The CDR3 nucleotides are TGTGCCACCGCCCAGGGGGGGATTCTTCAAGAGACCCAGTACTTC.

J is TRBJ2-7 and V is TRBV7-3, with TRBD1 as a possible D gene (7 bases). Trimming stripped 0 bases from V and 5 bases from J, with 11 bases between. From germline, CDR1 is SGHTA and CDR2 FQGTGA. CDR3 length: 14 amino acids. The CDR3 sequence: CASSLTGGGDEQYF. The CDR3 nucleotides read TGTGCCAGCAGCTTAACAGGAGGGGGCGACGAGCAGTACTTC.

By share, this clonotype counts as medium-sized. The rearrangement links TRBV7-9 to TRBJ2-5, with 9 positions matching TRBD1. CDR1 and CDR2 (germline): SEHNR, FQNEAQ (reference sequence). This CDR3 spans 15 amino acids. V lost 4 bases to trimming and J lost 4 bases; unmatched junction nucleotides: 7. The CDR3 bases are TGTGCCAGCAGCTCAACAGGGGGCGCGTCAGAGACCCAGTACTTC. Amino acids: CASSSTGGASETQYF.

As to this clonotype: One base away lies a much larger clone, so this may be a sequencing read error. The chain recombines TRBV3-1 with TRBJ2-3; maybe TRBD1 (5 bases). The CDR3 is 11 amino acids. Germline V gene data show CDR1 as LGHDT and CDR2 as YNNKEL (reference sequence). The CDR3 region has the DNA TGTGCCAGCAGCCTGACAGATAAGCAGTATTTT. Its translation is CASSLTDKQYF.

This clonotype was observed a handful of times. The chain is built from TRBV29-1 and TRBJ2-3; TRBD1 might be the D (5 bases). Deletions cut 8 bases from V and 2 bases from J, with 14 bases between. The germline V gene has CDR1 SQVTM and CDR2 ANQGSEA. The CDR3 runs to 13 residues. The CDR3 nucleotides read TGCAGCTCTGAACAGGACACCACAGATACGCAGTATTTT. This sequence encodes CSSEQDTTDTQYF.

On this clonotype: A much larger clone differs from this one at a single base, so this may be a read error. This chain uses TRBV5-4 with TRBJ2-5, with TRBD2 matching over 9 bases. The CDR3 contains 13 residues. Germline V gives CDR1 SGHNT, CDR2 YYREEE (reference sequence). CDR3: CASGSWGRETKYF. In nucleotides, the CDR3 is TGTGCTAGCGGGAGTTGGGGACGAGAGACCAAGTACTTC.

This clonotype is medium-sized by share. The chain has TRBV20-1 and TRBJ2-7; D remains unclear. This CDR3 region has 13 residues. Germline CDR1 is DFQATT and CDR2 is SNEGSKA (reference sequence). V was pared by 1 base and J by 5 bases, with 12 bases between. The CDR3, as DNA: TGCAGTGCTAGAGTGGGGTCTCGGAACGAGCAGTACTTC. As protein: CSARVGSRNEQYF.

This clonotype has more than one count but fewer than ten. This clone may be a read error of a much larger clone one base away. The chain recombines TRBV6-2 or TRBV6-3 with TRBJ2-1; a weak D match, TRBD2 (5 bases). The CDR3 covers 14 residues. In germline, CDR1 is MNHEY, CDR2 SVGEGT. V was trimmed by 5 bases and J by 3 bases, leaving 11 bases between them. CDR3 in amino acids: CASSVGDDYNEQFF. DNA for the CDR3: TGTGCCAGCAGTGTGGGAGATGACTACAATGAGCAGTTCTTC.

The chain is built from TRBV13 and TRBJ1-1; TRBD1 matches at 7 bases. V was clipped by 5 bases and J by 1 base; unmatched bases: 7. Germline lookup yields CDR1 PRHDT and CDR2 FYEKMQ (reference sequence). The CDR3 contains 15 residues. The CDR3 DNA is TGTGCCAGCAGCATATCCGGGACAGCGAACACTGAAGCTTTCTTT. Translated: CASSISGTANTEAFF.

At least ten counts were recorded for this clonotype. The chain uses TRBV20-1 and TRBJ1-2, with D tentatively TRBD1 (6 bases). The germline V gene has CDR1 DFQATT and CDR2 SNEGSKA (reference sequence). This CDR3 is 13 amino acids long. With 1 base removed from V and 7 bases from J, the gap between germline ends came to 13 bases. Written as DNA, the CDR3 is TGCAGTGCTAGAGTCGGGGGGGCGGGTGGCTACACCTTC. Its protein product is CSARVGGAGGYTF.

Relative to its sample, this clonotype is medium-sized. The rearrangement uses TRBV7-2 and TRBJ2-7; D is unclear. CDR1 and CDR2 from the germline V gene are SGHTA and FQGNSA. The CDR3 loop spans 11 amino acids. V lost 2 bases and J lost 3, with 2 bases in between. The CDR3 region is CASSLYYEQYF. CDR3 nucleotide sequence: TGTGCCAGCAGCTTATACTACGAGCAGTACTTC.

This chain joins TRBV9 and TRBJ2-3; D not resolved. Trimming stripped 4 bases from V and 6 bases from J, with 9 bases between. Germline-derived CDR1 and CDR2 are SGDLS and YYNGEE. The CDR3 sequence is 12 residues long. CDR3 amino acids: CASSPTPDTQYF. In DNA, the CDR3 is TGTGCCAGCAGCCCTACCCCGGATACGCAGTATTTT.

This clonotype ranks as medium-sized. This chain uses TRBV6-1 with TRBJ2-5, with no clear D. The length of the CDR3 is 14 residues. Trimming took 4 bases from V and 2 from J, leaving 11 bases between them. Germline CDR1 is MNHNS and CDR2 is SASEGT. The CDR3 is CASSVNRKQETQYF. The CDR3 DNA follows: TGTGCCAGCAGTGTAAACAGAAAACAAGAGACCCAGTACTTC.